This T cell receptor beta chain was sequenced for a study of regulatory T cells in long-lasting Graves disease. Study outcomes and limitations: Lower TCR diversity characterized persistent Graves' patients relative to newly diagnosed patients. Favored gene segments in persistent disease were TRBV28, TRBJ1-2 and TRBJ2-5.

CDR3 length equals 14 residues. The junction had 4 bases not matched to a gene; V was cut back by 2 bases and J by 4 bases. CDR1 and CDR2 from the germline V gene are SGHDT and YYEEEE. The time point here: newly diagnosed GD, antithyroid drugs for less than 3 months. PBMC-derived RNA was used for the TCR library. As for this clonotype: Its antigen is not known.

Building of the TCR beta libraries involved iRepertoire HTBI primers and Arm-PCR of CDR3 regions. TCRdb redid the calling of the multiplex PCR reads with MiXCR, one entry per CDR3 protein. The top ten clones hold approximately 19% of a sample with under 450,000 distinct CDR3 sequences, approximately 10% of them seen once. These data were also filed under a second study, of T cells in Graves' hyperthyroidism and ophthalmopathy. That source notes: Researchers ran a first-round RT-PCR on the TCR CDR3 using the HTBI primer set.

The V and J genes are TRBV5-6 and TRBJ1-2; 8 bases fit TRBD1. Sample: peripheral blood mononuclear cells (PBMCs), taken at new diagnosis, from a patient treated with antithyroid drugs. The origin of this receptor is a woman between 18 and 29 years old with Graves disease. CDR3 residues: CASSFGQGIYGYTF. The DNA of the CDR3 is TGTGCCAGCAGCTTCGGACAGGGTATCTATGGCTACACCTTC.